One TCR beta chain is described in this entry. Its antigen is unidentified. The time point: blood 2 weeks post-SBRT. As to treatment: 15 Gy SBRT to primary tumor, nephrectomy 4 weeks later. Radiation-treated patients gave blood at baseline, week 2 and week 4. The tumor was a clear cell renal cell carcinoma. This specimen comes from a study of radiation and T cells in renal cell carcinoma. Study information: Nephrectomy followed 15 Gy stereotactic body radiation by 4 weeks. Whole-study findings and limits: Top tumor clonotypes rose in blood 2 weeks post-radiation, then contracted.

Only in-frame clones appear in the TCRdb table, and some are missing; sequencing was by immunoSEQ multiplex PCR. The sample yields more than 100,000 clones, around 89% seen once. V dropped 6 bases and J dropped 3 bases, with 11 bases sitting between them. Germline values: CDR1 MNHNS, CDR2 SASEGT. The CDR3 totals 13 residues. The rearrangement links TRBV6-1 to TRBJ2-5; TRBD1 might be the D (6 bases). The sequence was obtained from a woman between 65 and 79 years old with renal cell carcinoma. This specimen was blood, taken from a patient whose treatment included radiotherapy and nephrectomy. The CDR3 DNA is TGTGCCAGCAGGAAGGGACAAGAAGAGACCCAGTACTTC. Protein sequence: CASRKGQEETQYF.